Listed below are T cell receptor beta chains from one sample, sequenced in a study of identical twins. TCRdb passed the 5' RACE reads through MiXCR, listing each CDR3 protein once. The table lists 500,000 to 600,000 distinct CDR3 sequences, about 20% of them singletons, with roughly 0.91% in the top ten. This sample also appeared in a second study, on T cells expressing NK-cell markers.

Source material: CD4+ T cells sorted from blood. The receptor set was obtained from a woman under 30 in good health. Both conserved end residues are part of each CDR3. A D gene is named only where the DNA matches it firmly. Part of the rows lack a size; the others show once, few, many or a class for expanded clones.

clone_size | j_call | d_call | v_call | cdr3_aa | cdr3_nt
few | TRBJ1-1 | . | TRBV5-1 | CASTRGGSTEAFF | TGCGCCAGCACCCGGGGGGGGAGCACTGAAGCTTTCTTT
. | TRBJ2-1 | TRBD2 | TRBV5-1 | CASQTSGHNEQFF | TGCGCCAGTCAGACTAGCGGCCACAATGAGCAGTTCTTC
. | TRBJ2-1 | TRBD2 | TRBV14 | CASSQDPHTSGWINEQFF | TGTGCCAGCAGCCAAGATCCTCACACTAGCGGGTGGATCAATGAGCAGTTCTTC
. | TRBJ2-3 | . | TRBV10-3 | CAISGASGTQYF | TGTGCCATCAGTGGAGCCTCCGGGACGCAGTATTTT
few | TRBJ2-1 | . | TRBV20-1 | CSVWSPPEQFF | TGCAGTGTTTGGTCACCGCCAGAGCAGTTCTTC
few | TRBJ2-3 | . | TRBV7-2 | CASSAAERSRLTDTQYF | TGTGCCAGCAGCGCCGCCGAAAGATCTCGACTCACAGATACGCAGTATTTT
few | TRBJ2-3 | . | TRBV29-1 | CSVTRGLGTDTQYF | TGCAGCGTGACTAGGGGATTGGGCACAGATACGCAGTATTTT
once | TRBJ2-2 | . | TRBV7-2 | CASSITSPPDGELFF | TGTGCCAGCAGTATTACATCCCCTCCCGACGGGGAGCTGTTTTTT
. | TRBJ2-7 | TRBD2 | TRBV5-5 | CASSAGLAGGLSSYEQYF | TGTGCCAGCAGCGCGGGACTAGCGGGAGGTTTGAGCTCCTACGAGCAGTACTTC
. | TRBJ2-4 | . | TRBV20-1 | CSAHPGLAKNIQYF | TGCAGTGCTCATCCGGGCTTAGCCAAAAACATTCAGTACTTC
. | TRBJ2-6 | . | TRBV9 | CASSPVGREPSGANVLTF | TGTGCCAGCAGCCCCGTCGGACGGGAACCCTCTGGGGCCAACGTCCTGACTTTC
few | TRBJ2-7 | . | TRBV4-3 | CASSQDIYYEQYF | TGCGCCAGCAGCCAAGACATATACTACGAGCAGTACTTC
few | TRBJ2-3 | . | TRBV5-5 | CARPGGGDTQYF | TGTGCCAGGCCTGGTGGGGGAGATACGCAGTATTTT
. | TRBJ2-5 | . | TRBV28 | CASRTPGTQETQYF | TGTGCCAGCAGAACTCCGGGAACCCAAGAGACCCAGTACTTC
many | TRBJ2-7 | . | TRBV12-3/TRBV12-4 | CASSIMTGERKYF | TGTGCCAGCAGTATTATGACGGGAGAGAGAAAGTACTTC
few | TRBJ2-3 | . | TRBV5-1 | CASSLGGGVADTQYF | TGCGCCAGCAGCTTGGGCGGTGGGGTCGCAGATACGCAGTATTTT
. | TRBJ2-1 | TRBD2 | TRBV7-2 | CASSPLREGQEQFF | TGTGCCAGCAGCCCTCTGCGGGAGGGCCAGGAGCAGTTCTTC
few | TRBJ2-3 | . | TRBV4-1 | CASSQEPMRGTQYF | TGCGCCAGCAGCCAAGAGCCTATGAGGGGTACGCAGTATTTT
. | TRBJ2-1 | TRBD1 | TRBV7-9 | CASTPTGRYNEQFF | TGTGCCAGCACACCGACAGGGCGGTACAATGAGCAGTTCTTC
. | TRBJ2-3 | TRBD2 | TRBV12-3/TRBV12-4 | CATMRGGTDTQYF | TGTGCCACTATGCGGGGGGGGACAGATACGCAGTATTTT
few | TRBJ2-7 | TRBD2 | TRBV7-2 | CASSSIGLAEYEQYF | TGTGCCAGCAGCTCTATAGGACTAGCGGAATACGAGCAGTACTTC
. | TRBJ2-7 | TRBD2 | TRBV6-1 | CASSRTSGYSYEQYF | TGTGCCAGCAGTAGGACTAGCGGATACTCCTACGAGCAGTACTTC
. | TRBJ2-3 | . | TRBV12-3/TRBV12-4 | CASASNTDTQYF | TGTGCCAGCGCATCTAACACAGATACGCAGTATTTT
. | TRBJ2-1 | TRBD2 | TRBV5-1 | CASGGGAVNNEQFF | TGCGCCAGCGGGGGGGGAGCAGTAAACAATGAGCAGTTCTTC
few | TRBJ2-3 | TRBD1 | TRBV6-5 | CASQGDKDTQYF | TGTGCCAGCCAGGGGGATAAAGATACGCAGTATTTT
few | TRBJ1-1 | . | TRBV10-2 | CASLGNQGRSAFF | TGCGCCAGCCTAGGCAACCAGGGGAGGAGCGCTTTCTTT
. | TRBJ2-3 | TRBD2 | TRBV4-2 | CASSRTGTSGGATDTQYF | TGTGCCAGCAGCCGAACCGGGACTAGCGGGGGGGCCACAGATACGCAGTATTTT
. | TRBJ1-1 | . | TRBV29-1 | CSVGPGLNTEAFF | TGCAGCGTTGGCCCGGGGTTGAACACTGAAGCTTTCTTT
few | TRBJ1-2 | . | TRBV10-3 | CAISLNRANYGYTF | TGTGCCATCAGTCTAAACAGAGCTAACTATGGCTACACCTTC
few | TRBJ2-7 | TRBD1 | TRBV3-1 | CASSQAQGADEQYF | TGTGCCAGCAGCCAAGCGCAGGGGGCCGACGAGCAGTACTTC
. | TRBJ2-1 | TRBD1 | TRBV6-5 | CASSFTGTGEYNEQFF | TGTGCCAGCAGTTTCACCGGGACAGGCGAATACAATGAGCAGTTCTTC
. | TRBJ1-5 | . | TRBV5-4 | CASRDLGQPSWNF | TGTGCCAGCAGAGATCTTGGACAGCCTTCTTGGAATTTT
. | TRBJ2-2 | TRBD2 | TRBV7-3 | CASSPRLAGFTGELFF | TGTGCCAGCAGCCCACGACTAGCGGGGTTCACCGGGGAGCTGTTTTTT
few | TRBJ1-5 | . | TRBV27 | CASRTYGGSRNQPQHF | TGTGCCAGCAGAACATATGGGGGGTCGCGCAATCAGCCCCAGCATTTT
few | TRBJ2-2 | . | TRBV6-1 | CASSPYPRNTGELFF | TGTGCCAGCAGTCCCTACCCCCGGAACACCGGGGAGCTGTTTTTT
. | TRBJ2-3 | . | TRBV7-2 | CASSLIGSTLNTQYF | TGTGCCAGCAGCTTAATCGGTTCGACCCTAAATACGCAGTATTTT
few | TRBJ2-1 | TRBD2 | TRBV9 | CASSVFSGRSYNEQFF | TGTGCCAGCAGCGTCTTTAGCGGGAGGTCCTACAATGAGCAGTTCTTC
. | TRBJ1-4 | . | TRBV15 | CATSRAATNEKLFF | TGTGCCACCAGCAGAGCAGCAACTAATGAAAAACTGTTTTTT
. | TRBJ2-1 | . | TRBV5-6 | CASSIGGSQFF | TGTGCCAGCAGCATAGGGGGGAGCCAGTTCTTC
once | TRBJ2-3 | . | TRBV4-1 | CASSHPPVTDTQYF | TGCGCCAGCAGCCATCCACCCGTCACAGATACGCAGTATTTT
. | TRBJ1-4 | . | TRBV6-5 | CASSYKRGALGKLFF | TGTGCCAGCAGTTACAAACGGGGGGCGTTGGGAAAACTGTTTTTT
. | TRBJ2-3 | TRBD2 | TRBV7-9 | CASSVREAGPADTQYF | TGTGCCAGCAGCGTCCGGGAAGCGGGACCCGCAGATACGCAGTATTTT
many | TRBJ2-5 | TRBD2 | TRBV5-1 | CASSLGLAGGPGETQYF | TGCGCCAGCAGCTTGGGACTAGCGGGAGGGCCGGGAGAGACCCAGTACTTC
. | TRBJ2-1 | . | TRBV6-1 | CASSRQTQAGPNEQFF | TGTGCCAGCAGTCGACAGACCCAGGCGGGCCCCAATGAGCAGTTCTTC
few | TRBJ2-3 | . | TRBV20-1 | CSARDSRATDTQYF | TGCAGTGCTAGAGATTCTAGAGCGACAGATACGCAGTATTTT
many | TRBJ2-2 | TRBD1 | TRBV3-1 | CASSQGQGYTGELFF | TGTGCCAGCAGCCAGGGACAGGGATACACCGGGGAGCTGTTTTTT
. | TRBJ2-3 | . | TRBV5-1 | CASSLDRDTDTQYF | TGCGCCAGCAGCCTTGACCGAGACACAGATACGCAGTATTTT
few | TRBJ1-2 | . | TRBV7-2 | CASSSSPYGYTF | TGTGCCAGCAGCTCATCTCCCTATGGCTACACCTTC
. | TRBJ2-2 | . | TRBV7-9 | CASSLKFSVLNTGELFF | TGTGCCAGCAGCTTAAAATTTAGCGTCCTGAACACCGGGGAGCTGTTTTTT
. | TRBJ2-7 | TRBD1 | TRBV5-4 | CASSPTGVSYEQYF | TGTGCCAGCAGCCCAACAGGGGTTTCCTACGAGCAGTACTTC
. | TRBJ2-1 | TRBD2 | TRBV11-3 | CASTPARRGGLNEQFF | TGTGCCAGCACCCCAGCTAGACGGGGGGGGTTAAATGAGCAGTTCTTC
. | TRBJ2-7 | . | TRBV20-1 | CSAEDGGDYEQYF | TGCAGTGCTGAGGACGGAGGGGACTACGAGCAGTACTTC
few | TRBJ2-1 | . | TRBV10-3 | CAITSALKSNEQFF | TGTGCCATCACCTCAGCACTAAAGTCCAATGAGCAGTTCTTC
. | TRBJ2-1 | TRBD2 | TRBV20-1 | CSASRLAGPRQFF | TGCAGTGCTAGCCGACTAGCGGGCCCTCGGCAGTTCTTC
. | TRBJ1-5 | TRBD1 | TRBV20-1 | CSAGRTGGNQPQHF | TGCAGTGCTGGAAGGACAGGGGGGAATCAGCCCCAGCATTTT
few | TRBJ2-1 | . | TRBV7-9 | CASSLLDSPEQFF | TGTGCCAGCAGCTTGTTGGACAGTCCTGAGCAGTTCTTC
few | TRBJ1-1 | . | TRBV20-1 | CSARATRTEAFF | TGCAGTGCTAGAGCAACCAGGACTGAAGCTTTCTTT
. | TRBJ1-2 | TRBD1 | TRBV6-1 | CASSTQGVYGYTF | TGTGCCAGCAGCACCCAGGGGGTGTATGGCTACACCTTC
. | TRBJ2-3 | . | TRBV5-4 | CASSLGSPESTDTQYF | TGTGCCAGCAGCTTAGGGTCACCTGAGAGCACAGATACGCAGTATTTT